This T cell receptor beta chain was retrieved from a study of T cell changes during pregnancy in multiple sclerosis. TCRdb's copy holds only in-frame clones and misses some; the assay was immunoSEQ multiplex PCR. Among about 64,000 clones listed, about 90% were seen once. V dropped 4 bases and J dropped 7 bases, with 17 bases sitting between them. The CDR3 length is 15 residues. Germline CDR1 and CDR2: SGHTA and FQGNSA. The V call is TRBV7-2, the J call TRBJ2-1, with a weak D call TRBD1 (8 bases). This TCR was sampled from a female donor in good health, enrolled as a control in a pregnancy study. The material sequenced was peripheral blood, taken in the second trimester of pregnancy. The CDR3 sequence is CASSSGGGSWNEQFF. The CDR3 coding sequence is TGTGCCAGCAGCTCAGGGGGCGGGAGTTGGAATGAGCAGTTCTTC.